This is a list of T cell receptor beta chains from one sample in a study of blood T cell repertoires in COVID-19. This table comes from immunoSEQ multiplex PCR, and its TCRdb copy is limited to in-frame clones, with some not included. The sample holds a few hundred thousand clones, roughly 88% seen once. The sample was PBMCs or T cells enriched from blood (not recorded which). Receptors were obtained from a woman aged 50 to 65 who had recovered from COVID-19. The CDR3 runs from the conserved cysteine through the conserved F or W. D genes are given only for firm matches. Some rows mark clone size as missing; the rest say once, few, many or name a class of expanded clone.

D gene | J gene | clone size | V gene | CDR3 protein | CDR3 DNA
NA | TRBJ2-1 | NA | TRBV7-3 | CASSLGGSVSYNEQFF | TGTGCCAGCAGCTTAGGAGGGAGTGTTTCCTACAATGAGCAGTTCTTC
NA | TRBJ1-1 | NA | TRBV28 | CASMTGGVVAFF | TGTGCCAGCATGACCGGCGGGGTGGTAGCTTTCTTT
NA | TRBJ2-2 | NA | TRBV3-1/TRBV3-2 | CASSQEAGDTGELFF | TGTGCCAGCAGCCAAGAAGCAGGGGACACCGGGGAGCTGTTTTTT
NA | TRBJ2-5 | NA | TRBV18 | CAGNGPYQETQYF | TGTGCCGGCAATGGCCCATACCAAGAGACCCAGTACTTC
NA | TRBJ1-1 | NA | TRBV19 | CASSSPFRVVGTEAFF | TGTGCCAGTAGTAGCCCTTTTCGGGTGGTTGGCACTGAAGCTTTCTTT
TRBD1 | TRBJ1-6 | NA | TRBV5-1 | CASSVTGGDSPLHF | TGCGCCAGCAGCGTAACAGGGGGCGATTCACCCCTCCACTTT
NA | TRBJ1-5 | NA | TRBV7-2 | CASSSQGPGSNQPQHF | TGTGCCAGCAGCTCCCAAGGACCAGGGAGCAATCAGCCCCAGCATTTT
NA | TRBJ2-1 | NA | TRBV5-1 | CASSVRESYNEQFF | TGCGCCAGCAGCGTCAGGGAATCCTACAATGAGCAGTTCTTC
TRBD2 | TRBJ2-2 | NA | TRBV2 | CASSVAGGTTGELFF | TGTGCCAGCAGTGTAGCGGGAGGGACCACCGGGGAGCTGTTTTTT
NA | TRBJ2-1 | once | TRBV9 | CASSVARNNEQFF | TGTGCCAGCAGCGTGGCCCGTAACAATGAGCAGTTCTTC
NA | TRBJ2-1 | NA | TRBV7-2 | CASSLSLETHNEQFF | TGTGCCAGCAGCTTAAGTCTAGAGACCCACAATGAGCAGTTCTTC
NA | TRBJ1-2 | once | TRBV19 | CASSIKGPPDSYTF | TGTGCCAGTAGTATTAAAGGGCCTCCGGACAGCTACACCTTC
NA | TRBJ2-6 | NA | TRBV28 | CASSLVAWGRSAGANVLTF | TGTGCCAGCAGTTTAGTCGCCTGGGGGCGATCCGCTGGGGCCAACGTCCTGACTTTC
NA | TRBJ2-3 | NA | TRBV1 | CTPLARGTDTQYF | TGCACACCTCTAGCGCGGGGCACAGATACGCAGTATTTT
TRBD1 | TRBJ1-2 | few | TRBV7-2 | CASSLSGGTSYGYTF | TGTGCCAGCAGCTTATCAGGGGGTACATCCTATGGCTACACCTTC
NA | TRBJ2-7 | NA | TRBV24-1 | CATSALEGYSYEQYF | TGTGCCACCTCCGCACTTGAGGGTTACTCCTACGAGCAGTACTTC
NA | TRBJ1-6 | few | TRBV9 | CASSVNTNNSPLHF | TGTGCCAGCAGCGTTAACACAAATAATTCACCCCTCCACTTT
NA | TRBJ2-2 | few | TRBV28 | CASSSIQGVAGELFF | TGTGCCAGCAGTTCCATACAGGGAGTGGCTGGGGAGCTGTTTTTT
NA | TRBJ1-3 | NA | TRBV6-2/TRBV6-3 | CASSFDSSPGNTIYF | TGTGCCAGCAGTTTTGACAGTTCACCTGGAAACACCATATATTTT
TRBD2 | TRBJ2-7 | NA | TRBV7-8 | CASSPNPWDSGIGYEQYF | TGTGCCAGCAGCCCTAACCCCTGGGATAGCGGGATCGGGTACGAGCAGTACTTC
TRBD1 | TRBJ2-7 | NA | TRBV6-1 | CASSDRQGGAGEQYF | TGTGCCAGCAGTGACCGACAGGGGGGGGCTGGCGAGCAGTACTTC